This T cell receptor beta chain was captured by sequencing in a study of shared clonotypes between healthy human individuals. TCRdb keeps only in-frame clones here, not all; method: immunoSEQ multiplex PCR. In the table there are hundreds of thousands of clones, around 72% of which are singletons. Those who donated were healthy HIV-negative adults, with no recent acute infections or vaccinations reported. V dropped 5 bases and J dropped 6 bases, with 9 bases sitting between them. There are 12 residues in the CDR3. The germline V gene encodes CDR1 LNHDA and CDR2 SQIVND (reference sequence). Concerning this clone itself: Its matching antigen is unknown. Additional DNA sequences in this sample encode the identical CDR3.

Notes on the study in general: Generation probabilities of non-shared clonotypes were lower (relative to those shared by all four donors). Of the naive CD4 clonotypes, around 4.8% were shared across several donors.

The material sequenced was memory CD4+ T cells sorted from blood. Stated subset: CD45RA-negative fraction. The TCR comes from a woman aged 25 to 39 in good health. The J gene is TRBJ2-3, the V gene TRBV19, with unresolved D. The CDR3 is CASSPSTDTQYF. The CDR3, as DNA: TGTGCCAGTAGTCCGTCTACGGATACGCAGTATTTT.